The 8 T cell receptor beta chains in this list originate from one sample, sequenced in a study of long-term antiretroviral therapy in people with HIV (dated by TCRdb to between 2021 and 2023). The immunoSEQ hsTCRB v3.0 assay was used at survey level resolution to sequence the TRB variable region. This is the immuneACCESS table as TCRdb keeps it, with only in-frame sequences that have V and J called. A part of the clones is gone; compared with another copy, unresolved V genes explain less than half, and the rest is unexplained. For this sample the table gives tens of thousands of clones, of which roughly nine tenths were detected only once. The ten largest clones capture less than 8.5% of the sample. Sequences were derived from unsorted PBMCs, sampled roughly 5 years before starting antiretroviral therapy. All receptors derive from a man aged 50 or older with HIV.

The rearrangement links TRBV2 to TRBJ2-6; a possible D gene is TRBD2 (5 bases). CDR3 size: 16 residues. Trimming pared 3 bases from V and 1 base from J, leaving 10 bases between. CDR1 is SNHLY, CDR2 FYNNEI, per germline. The CDR3 here is CASSDIGRSGANVLTF. CDR3 sequence (DNA): TGTGCCAGCAGTGACATTGGGAGATCTGGGGCCAACGTCCTGACTTTC.

This chain links TRBV5-6 with TRBJ2-5, with D possibly being TRBD2 (6 bases). The CDR3 has 14 amino acids. The germline V gene has CDR1 SGHDT and CDR2 YYEEEE. Trimming left V 1 base short and J 5 bases short, with 12 bases between. In DNA form, the CDR3 reads TGTGCCAGCAGCTTGTGGGGGGTAAGCGAGACCCAGTACTTC. Residues: CASSLWGVSETQYF. Full variable domain (rest looked up from reference TRBV5-6 and TRBJ2-5): DAGVTQSPTHLIKTRGQQVTLRCSPKSGHDTVSWYQQALGQGPQFIFQYYEEEERQRGNFPDRFSGHQFPNYSSELNVNALLLGDSALYLCASSLWGVSETQYFGPGTRLLVL.

Only one count was recorded for this clone. The chain joins TRBV25-1 to TRBJ1-6, with 8 bases fitting TRBD1. Germline V CDR1 and CDR2: MGHDK, SYGVNS. Losses at the gene ends were 7 bases for V and 3 bases for J; bases not matched to a gene: 8. This CDR3 contains 16 residues. The CDR3 DNA follows: TGTGCCAGCACAAGAAACGGACAGGGCTATAATTCACCCCTCCACTTT. Translation: CASTRNGQGYNSPLHF.

V gene TRBV29-1 combines with J gene TRBJ1-1; D is undetermined. Looked up from germline, CDR1 is SQVTM and CDR2 is ANQGSEA. This CDR3 is 11 amino acids long. V was trimmed by 7 bases and J by 0 bases, leaving 6 bases between them. CDR3 sequence reads: CSAVVNTEAFF. The CDR3 coding sequence is TGCAGCGCTGTGGTGAACACTGAAGCTTTCTTT.

Written as DNA, the CDR3 is TGCGCCAGCAGCTTGGTTGGGCAGGGCCCCTACGAGCAGTACTTC. Residues: CASSLVGQGPYEQYF. The chain carries TRBV5-1 and TRBJ2-7; maybe TRBD1 (5 bases). With 0 bases removed from V and 2 bases from J, the gap between germline ends came to 12 bases. Per the germline V gene, CDR1 is SGHRS and CDR2 is YFSETQ. The CDR3 sequence is 15 residues long.

V gene TRBV6-1 combines with J gene TRBJ2-1, with 8 nucleotides matching TRBD1. The CDR3 is made up of 15 amino acids. V shed 4 bases, J shed 0 bases, and the junction held 2 bases outside the gene matches. Germline V gives CDR1 MNHNS, CDR2 SASEGT. In DNA, the CDR3 is TGTGCCAGCAGTGTAGGACAGGGCTCCTACAATGAGCAGTTCTTC. Translating gives CASSVGQGSYNEQFF.

The chain combines TRBV7-9 with TRBJ2-6, with unresolved D. The CDR3 runs 17 residues. V was shortened by 3 bases and J by 0 bases, with 12 bases between the two germline ends. Germline V CDR1 and CDR2: SEHNR, FQNEAQ (reference sequence). CDR3 DNA: TGTGCCAGCAGCTTTAGTGCTTGGGCCTCTGGGGCCAACGTCCTGACTTTC. Encoded protein: CASSFSAWASGANVLTF.

V usage is TRBV10-1 and J usage is TRBJ1-6; no firm D call. The CDR3 has 13 amino acids. Trimming removed 4 bases at V and 7 bases at J, with 8 bases between. Germline V CDR1 and CDR2: WNHNN, SYGVQD (reference sequence). This CDR3 is CASSGTWNSPLHF. CDR3 coding DNA: TGCGCCAGCAGTGGGACGTGGAATTCACCCCTCCACTTT.